This TCR beta chain was found in a study of cytomegalovirus exposure and HLA in healthy donors. Findings of the study overall: The authors enumerated over 150 TCR beta chains as linked to cytomegalovirus.

Researchers ran the PCR with 60 Vbeta and 13 Jbeta primers. Clones were read by immunoSEQ multiplex PCR, and TCRdb kept only the in-frame ones, dropping some. The sample holds about 90,000 clones, around 79% seen once. On this clone itself: Its antigen is still unknown.

This receptor was obtained from a woman aged 40-49 years in good health and CMV-seropositive. The source material was PBMCs.

The DNA for the CDR3 is TGTGCCAGCAGCGCGCCACCGGGACAGGGGTTTGGCTACACCTTC. This codes for CASSAPPGQGFGYTF. V and J are TRBV21-1 and TRBJ1-2; the table's D call, TRBD1, has no DNA check behind it. TRBV21-1 is given as a pseudogene. CDR3 length: 15 amino acids.